Presented here are 22 T cell receptor beta chains from one specimen sequenced in a study of cytomegalovirus exposure and HLA in healthy donors. PCR involved 60 Vbeta and 13 Jbeta primers. Here immunoSEQ multiplex PCR was the method, and the copy in TCRdb shows in-frame clones only, minus some. The sample includes about 130,000 clones, around 67% of them seen just once. Source material: PBMCs. The receptor source for this set is a woman in her thirties or forties in good health and CMV-seropositive.

The chain's CDR3 is CASSKGTGNYGYTF. The CDR3 DNA reads as TGTGCCAGCAGTAAAGGGACAGGGAACTATGGCTACACCTTC. The rearrangement joins TRBV27 to TRBJ1-2, with TRBD1 identical over 9 bases. The CDR3 loop spans 14 amino acids. V dropped 5 bases and J dropped 2; count of bases not matched to a gene: 3. Per the germline V gene, CDR1 is MNHEY and CDR2 is SMNVEV (reference sequence).

This clone appeared a single time. The gene calls are TRBV7-9 and TRBJ2-7; possibly TRBD2 for D (5 bases). Germline values: CDR1 SEHNR, CDR2 FQNEAQ (reference sequence). This CDR3 is built from 17 residues. Trimming left V 2 bases short and J 0 bases short, with 17 bases between. DNA of the CDR3: TGTGCCAGCAGCTTAATTGACTACATGACTCCCTCCTACGAGCAGTACTTC. This encodes CASSLIDYMTPSYEQYF.

This clone has a handful of counts. V gene TRBV30 combines with J gene TRBJ1-6; 9 bases are shared with TRBD1. The CDR3 has 15 amino acids. Germline values: CDR1 GTSNPN, CDR2 SVGIG (reference sequence). V was clipped by 2 bases and J by 10 bases; unmatched bases: 9. CDR3 protein: CAWSTGTGYHSPLHF. The DNA of the CDR3 is TGTGCCTGGAGTACCGGGACAGGGTATCACTCACCCCTCCACTTT.

The V and J genes are TRBV2 and TRBJ1-2; the D gene is possibly TRBD1 (6 bases). The CDR3 covers 15 residues. The V end was cut by 4 bases, the J end by 4 bases, with 16 bases between. Germline CDR1 and CDR2: SNHLY and FYNNEI. CDR3 sequence: CASSAPTTGPYGYTF. CDR3 DNA sequence: TGTGCCAGCAGTGCCCCTACTACAGGGCCCTATGGCTACACCTTC.

The V and J genes are TRBV7-9 and TRBJ2-2; TRBD2 agrees at 13 bases. The V gene's germline CDR1 is SEHNR and CDR2 FQNEAQ (reference sequence). There are 16 residues in the CDR3. J was trimmed by 6 bases and V by 5 bases; bases with no gene match: 6. DNA for the CDR3: TGTGCCAGCAGCCTCGGACTAGCGGGGGTTGCCGGGGAGCTGTTTTTT. Protein product: CASSLGLAGVAGELFF.

This clone was seen a handful of times. V usage is TRBV28 and J usage is TRBJ2-5; 12 nucleotides agree with TRBD2. Germline V gene data show CDR1 as MDHEN and CDR2 as SYDVKM. The J segment lost 0 bases and the V segment lost 5 bases, leaving 13 bases of the junction unmatched. The length of the CDR3 is 19 residues. The CDR3 reads CASSPPELGTSGYQETQYF. CDR3 nucleotides: TGTGCCAGCAGTCCTCCTGAACTGGGGACTAGCGGGTACCAAGAGACCCAGTACTTC.

The chain combines TRBV5-5 with TRBJ1-2; D not resolved. Germline CDR1 and CDR2: SGHKS and YYEKEE (reference sequence). CDR3 length: 13 amino acids. V shed 4 bases and J shed 4 bases, with 11 bases lying between them. CDR3 nucleotide sequence: TGTGCCAGCAGCGGGGTAGAGGGCTATGGCTACACCTTC. Amino acid sequence: CASSGVEGYGYTF.

This clone showed up just a few times. The chain employs TRBV5-1 and TRBJ2-7; weak D call: TRBD1 (7 bases). The CDR3 covers 19 residues. Germline loops: CDR1 SGHRS, CDR2 YFSETQ. Trimming removed 0 bases at V and 1 base at J, with 23 bases between. This CDR3 reads CASSLGPYRGGIRSYEQYF. As DNA, the CDR3 is TGCGCCAGCAGCTTGGGCCCTTACAGGGGCGGGATTCGGTCCTACGAGCAGTACTTC.

This sequence joins TRBV29-1 and TRBJ1-1; no reliable D call. Trimming removed 3 bases at V and 5 bases at J, with 10 bases between. Germline V gives CDR1 SQVTM, CDR2 ANQGSEA. The length of the CDR3 is 12 residues. The CDR3 region is CSVDGVWTEAFF. DNA for the CDR3: TGCAGCGTTGACGGGGTCTGGACTGAAGCTTTCTTT.

The rearrangement uses TRBV7-2 and TRBJ1-1; a weak D match, TRBD1 (5 bases). This CDR3 has 15 residues. In germline, CDR1 is SGHTA, CDR2 FQGNSA. The V end lost 3 bases, the J end lost 1 base, and 12 bases lay between the germline ends. As DNA, the CDR3 is TGTGCCAGCAGCTTTATAAGCACAGGGAACACTGAAGCTTTCTTT. It is translated as CASSFISTGNTEAFF.

The J gene is TRBJ2-2, the V gene TRBV5-1, with 11 bases that match TRBD2. The CDR3 totals 15 residues. CDR1 is SGHRS and CDR2 is YFSETQ in the germline V gene. V lost 5 bases to trimming and J lost 5 bases; unmatched junction nucleotides: 5. CDR3 sequence reads: CASRQASGRTGELFF. The CDR3 region has the DNA TGCGCCAGCAGACAGGCTAGCGGGAGGACCGGGGAGCTGTTTTTT.

V and J are TRBV28 and TRBJ1-2; the D is unclear. CDR3 length equals 13 residues. CDR1 is MDHEN, CDR2 SYDVKM, per germline. Trimming removed 8 bases at V and 4 bases at J, with 14 bases between. The CDR3 DNA reads TGTGCCAGCGTCTCGGCGGCCTTCTATGGCTACACCTTC. It is translated as CASVSAAFYGYTF.

The rearrangement joins TRBV7-6 to TRBJ2-1, with 9 nucleotides matching TRBD2. J gave up 4 bases and V 5 bases, and 6 bases lay outside the gene matches. From germline, CDR1 is SGHVS and CDR2 FNYEAQ. This CDR3 has 15 residues. CDR3 bases: TGTGCCAGCAGCCTGTGGACTAGCGCTTACAATGAGCAGTTCTTC. It is translated as CASSLWTSAYNEQFF.

V gene TRBV19 combines with J gene TRBJ1-6; TRBD1 matches at 8 bases. The CDR3 sequence is 16 residues long. The junction had 15 bases not matched to a gene; V was cut back by 7 bases and J by 10 bases. Germline-derived CDR1 and CDR2 are LNHDA and SQIVND (reference sequence). CDR3 in amino acids: CASTRSAGGGGSPLHF. As DNA, the CDR3 is TGTGCCAGTACCCGTTCGGCAGGGGGCGGGGGATCACCCCTCCACTTT. Complete variable domain (other parts from reference TRBV19 and TRBJ1-6): DGGITQSPKYLFRKEGQNVTLSCEQNLNHDAMYWYRQDPGQGLRLIYYSQIVNDFQKGDIAEGYSVSREKKESFPLTVTSAQKNPTAFYLCASTRSAGGGGSPLHFGNGTRLTVT.

The J gene is TRBJ2-7, the V gene TRBV5-4; TRBD1 matches at 8 bases. The CDR3 is 14 amino acids. CDR1 and CDR2 (germline): SGHNT, YYREEE (reference sequence). The ends lost 4 bases at V and 6 bases at J; junction bases unmatched: 9. CDR3 residues: CASSAGQGSGEQYF. The CDR3, as DNA: TGTGCCAGCAGCGCAGGACAGGGCAGTGGCGAGCAGTACTTC.

The chain couples TRBV5-8 to TRBJ1-2; D gene ambiguous. Germline V lookup: CDR1 SGHTS, CDR2 YDEGEE. The CDR3 has 12 residues. Trimming took 4 bases from V and 4 from J, leaving 8 bases between them. The CDR3 bases are TGTGCCAGCAGCCCCGGGGTCTATGGCTACACCTTC. Protein: CASSPGVYGYTF.

The rearrangement uses TRBV29-1 and TRBJ2-7, with TRBD1 identical over 9 bases. V gave up 0 bases and J gave up 3 bases; unmatched junction bases: 6. The germline V gene encodes CDR1 SQVTM and CDR2 ANQGSEA. CDR3 length equals 15 residues. The CDR3 coding sequence is TGCAGCGTTGAAGACATCCGACAGGGGGGCTACGAGCAGTACTTC. Translating gives CSVEDIRQGGYEQYF.

V and J are TRBV7-2 and TRBJ2-3; possibly TRBD2 for D (6 bases). Germline V CDR1 and CDR2: SGHTA, FQGNSA. V lost 5 bases and J lost 2, with 26 bases in between. CDR3 length: 19 amino acids. Here the CDR3 DNA reads TGTGCCAGCAGCCCTGAACGGCCTCGAGGTAGCGGATACACAGATACGCAGTATTTT. Translated, it gives CASSPERPRGSGYTDTQYF.

The chain is built from TRBV4-1 and TRBJ2-7; 9 positions match TRBD1. CDR1 is MGHRA and CDR2 is YSYEKL in the germline V gene. The CDR3 has 15 residues. The J segment lost 5 bases and the V segment lost 4 bases, leaving 9 bases of the junction unmatched. The CDR3 protein is CASSRAGTGLNEQYF. CDR3 nucleotide sequence: TGCGCCAGCAGCCGAGCCGGGACAGGGTTAAACGAGCAGTACTTC.

The chain uses TRBV19 and TRBJ1-5; 7 positions match TRBD1. The CDR3 is made up of 17 amino acids. Germline V lookup: CDR1 LNHDA, CDR2 SQIVND (reference sequence). Trimming took 4 bases from V and 6 from J; bases not matched to a gene: 15. CDR3 bases: TGTGCCAGTAGTACGATTGGACAGGTCCAGGCGTTTCAGCCCCAGCATTTT. It codes for CASSTIGQVQAFQPQHF.

The chain carries TRBV5-1 and TRBJ2-2; tentative D call: TRBD2 (5 bases). Trimming shortened V by 4 bases and J by 3 bases, and 16 bases separated the two germline ends. Germline loops: CDR1 SGHRS, CDR2 YFSETQ. This CDR3 spans 16 amino acids. The CDR3 nucleotides are TGCGCCAGCAGCCGAATGGAGGATGGGGACACCGGGGAGCTGTTTTTT. The encoded protein is CASSRMEDGDTGELFF.

This clone was recorded once. The genes are TRBV4-3 and TRBJ2-5, with D perhaps matching TRBD1 (6 bases). The assigned J gene may be wrong: the sequence end matches TRBJ2-7 better. Germline loops: CDR1 LGHNA, CDR2 YSLEER. The CDR3 is 17 amino acids. The CDR3 sequence is CASSQDHTGYNSYEQYF. The CDR3 nucleotides read TGCGCCAGCAGCCAAGACCATACAGGGTATAACTCCTACGAGCAGTACTTC.